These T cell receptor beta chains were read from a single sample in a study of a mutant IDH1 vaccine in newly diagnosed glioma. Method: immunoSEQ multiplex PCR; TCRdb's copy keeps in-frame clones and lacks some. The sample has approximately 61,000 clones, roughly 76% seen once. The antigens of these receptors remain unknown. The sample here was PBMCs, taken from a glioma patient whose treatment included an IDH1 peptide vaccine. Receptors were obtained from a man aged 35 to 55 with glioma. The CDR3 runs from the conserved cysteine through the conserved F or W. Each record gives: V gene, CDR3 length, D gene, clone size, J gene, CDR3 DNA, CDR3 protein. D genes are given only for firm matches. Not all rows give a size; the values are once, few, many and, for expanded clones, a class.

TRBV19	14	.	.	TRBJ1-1	TGTGCCAGTAGTAGGGGCCAGACGAACACTGAAGCTTTCTTT	CASSRGQTNTEAFF
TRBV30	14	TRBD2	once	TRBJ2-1	TGTGCCTGGAACCGGGGGGGCCTATTCAATGAGCAGTTCTTC	CAWNRGGLFNEQFF
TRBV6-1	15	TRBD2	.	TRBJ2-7	TGTGCCAGCAGTCGCGTAGCGGGAGGGTACTACGAGCAGTACTTC	CASSRVAGGYYEQYF
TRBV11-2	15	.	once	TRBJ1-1	TGTGCCAGCAGCTTACCCGTGACGCGTGTGACTGAAGCTTTCTTT	CASSLPVTRVTEAFF
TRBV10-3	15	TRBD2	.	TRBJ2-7	TGTGCCATCAGCTCGACTAGCGGGGGGACCTACGAGCAGTACTTC	CAISSTSGGTYEQYF
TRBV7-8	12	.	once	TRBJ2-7	TGTGCCAGCAGCTTATCATTCCGGGAGCAGTACTTC	CASSLSFREQYF
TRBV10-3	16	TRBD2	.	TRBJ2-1	TGTGCCATCAGTGGGGAAAGCGGGGTGAAAGACAATGAGCAGTTCTTC	CAISGESGVKDNEQFF
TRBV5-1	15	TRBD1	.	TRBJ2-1	TGCGCCAGCAGCTTAAACCTTGGGACAGACAATGAGCAGTTCTTC	CASSLNLGTDNEQFF
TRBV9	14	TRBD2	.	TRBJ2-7	TGTGCCAGCAGCGTAGGGCTAGCGGGAGGCAAGCAGTACTTC	CASSVGLAGGKQYF
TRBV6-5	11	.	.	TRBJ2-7	TGTGCCAGCACTAGTGGGTACGAGCAGTACTTC	CASTSGYEQYF
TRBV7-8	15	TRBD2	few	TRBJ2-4	TGTGCCAGCAGCGCCGGGACTAGCGGGAGGGGCATTCAGTACTTC	CASSAGTSGRGIQYF
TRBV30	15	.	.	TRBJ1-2	TGTGCCTGGAGTGTACAGGGAACAGGTGGCTATGGCTACACCTTC	CAWSVQGTGGYGYTF
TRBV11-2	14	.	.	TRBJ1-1	TGTGCCAGCAGCCTCGGGCACCTGAACACTGAAGCTTTCTTT	CASSLGHLNTEAFF
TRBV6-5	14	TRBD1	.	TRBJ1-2	TGTGCCAGCAGGGGATCCGGGACAGGGGAAGGCTACACCTTC	CASRGSGTGEGYTF
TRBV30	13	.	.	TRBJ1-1	TGTGCCTGGCTCGGACTGGGGGACACTGAAGCTTTCTTT	CAWLGLGDTEAFF
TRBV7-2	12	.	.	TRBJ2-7	TGTGCCAGCAGCCCCCGGACCGACGAGCAGTACTTC	CASSPRTDEQYF
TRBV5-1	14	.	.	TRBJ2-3	TGCGCCAGCAGCTTGGGTAGGGGGGCAGATACGCAGTATTTT	CASSLGRGADTQYF
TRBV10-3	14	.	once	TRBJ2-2	TGTGCCATCAGTGATCCCCCGGACACCGGGGAGCTGTTTTTT	CAISDPPDTGELFF
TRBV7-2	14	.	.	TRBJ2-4	TGTGCCAGCAGCTTGTACGGAGCCAAAAACATTCAGTACTTC	CASSLYGAKNIQYF
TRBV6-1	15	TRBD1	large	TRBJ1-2	TGTGCCAGCAGCTGGGGACAGGGGAGTCCCTATGGCTACACCTTC	CASSWGQGSPYGYTF
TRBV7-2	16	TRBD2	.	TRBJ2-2	TGTGCCAGCAGCTTCCCCAGCGGGGGGAGAACCGGGGAGCTGTTTTTT	CASSFPSGGRTGELFF
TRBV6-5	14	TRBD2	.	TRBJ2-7	TGTGCCAGCACGCGGACTAGCGACCGCTACGAGCAGTACTTC	CASTRTSDRYEQYF
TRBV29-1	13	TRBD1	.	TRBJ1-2	TGCAGCGTGGGGACAGGGGCCCATTATGGCTACACCTTC	CSVGTGAHYGYTF
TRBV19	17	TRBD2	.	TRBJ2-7	TGCCCCCCGCACCCCAAACCGACGGGACTAGCGGACTACGAGCAGTACTTC	CPPHPKPTGLADYEQYF
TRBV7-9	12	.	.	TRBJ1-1	TGTGCCAGCAGCCACAGGGTCACTGAAGCTTTCTTT	CASSHRVTEAFF
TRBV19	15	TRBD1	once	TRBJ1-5	TGTGCCAGTAGTATAAAGGGGGCGAGTGATCAGCCCCAGCATTTT	CASSIKGASDQPQHF
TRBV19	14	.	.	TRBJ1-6	TGTGCCAGTAGTATAGTCGGCAAAAGGTCACCCCTCCACTTT	CASSIVGKRSPLHF
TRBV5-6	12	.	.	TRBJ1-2	TGTGCCAGCAGCTTGGGGCGGGATGGCTACACCTTC	CASSLGRDGYTF
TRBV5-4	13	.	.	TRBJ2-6	TGTGCCAGCAGCAGGCCTGGGGCCAACGTCCTGACTTTC	CASSRPGANVLTF
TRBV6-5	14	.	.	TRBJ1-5	TGTGCCAGCAGACCGGGACGGAACGGGCAGCCCCAGCATTTT	CASRPGRNGQPQHF
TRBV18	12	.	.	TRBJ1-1	TGTGCCAGCTCACCTCTGACAGGAGGAGCTTTCTTT	CASSPLTGGAFF
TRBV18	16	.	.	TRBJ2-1	TGTGCCAGCTCACCCAACACCTTATGGGGAGTCGATGAGCAGTTCTTC	CASSPNTLWGVDEQFF
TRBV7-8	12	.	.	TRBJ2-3	TGTGCCAGCAGCACCAGGACAGATACGCAGTATTTT	CASSTRTDTQYF
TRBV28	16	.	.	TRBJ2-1	TGTGCCAGCAGTTTGTTGTACCCAAAAACCTACAATGAGCAGTTCTTC	CASSLLYPKTYNEQFF
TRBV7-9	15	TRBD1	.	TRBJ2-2	TGTGCCAGCAGCTTCCGACAGGGGAACACCGGGGAGCTGTTTTTT	CASSFRQGNTGELFF
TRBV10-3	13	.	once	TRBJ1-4	TGTGCCTCACGTGCAGGGGCGGATGAAAAACTGTTTTTT	CASRAGADEKLFF